The rows below give T cell receptor beta chains drawn from one sample of a study of blood T cell repertoires in COVID-19. Some clones are missing from TCRdb's copy, which holds only in-frame ones; the method was immunoSEQ multiplex PCR. In the table there are 200,000 to 300,000 clones, approximately 86% of which are singletons. Source material: peripheral blood. The receptors shown here come from a man aged 25-40 years with active or convalescent COVID-19. The CDR3 runs from the conserved cysteine through the conserved F or W. Fields, in order: CDR3 length, D gene, V gene, clone size, J gene, CDR3 protein, CDR3 DNA. The D gene is left open where the match is weak. Clone size, where shown, is once, few, many, or a class for clones that have expanded.

cdr3_length: 14
d_call: TRBD1
v_call: TRBV18
clone_size: -
j_call: TRBJ1-1
cdr3_aa: CASSPGQGNTEAFF
cdr3_nt: TGTGCCAGCTCACCCGGACAGGGGAACACTGAAGCTTTCTTT

cdr3_length: 14
d_call: -
v_call: TRBV19
clone_size: -
j_call: TRBJ2-7
cdr3_aa: CASASAIGAYEQYF
cdr3_nt: TGTGCCAGTGCCTCAGCGATAGGGGCTTACGAGCAGTACTTC

cdr3_length: 15
d_call: TRBD2
v_call: TRBV19
clone_size: -
j_call: TRBJ2-1
cdr3_aa: CASKAGGSSYNEQFF
cdr3_nt: TGTGCCAGTAAAGCGGGCGGGAGCTCCTACAATGAGCAGTTCTTC

cdr3_length: 15
d_call: TRBD2
v_call: TRBV29-1
clone_size: -
j_call: TRBJ2-3
cdr3_aa: CSAWGLAGDGDTQYF
cdr3_nt: TGCAGCGCCTGGGGACTAGCGGGGGATGGGGATACGCAGTATTTT

cdr3_length: 15
d_call: -
v_call: TRBV3-1/TRBV3-2
clone_size: few
j_call: TRBJ2-3
cdr3_aa: CASSPRLESTDTQYF
cdr3_nt: TGTGCCAGCAGCCCCCGACTGGAAAGCACAGATACGCAGTATTTT

cdr3_length: 13
d_call: -
v_call: TRBV12-3/TRBV12-4
clone_size: -
j_call: TRBJ1-5
cdr3_aa: CASRAQAHQPQHF
cdr3_nt: TGTGCCAGCAGGGCTCAAGCGCACCAGCCCCAGCATTTT

cdr3_length: 16
d_call: TRBD1
v_call: TRBV18
clone_size: -
j_call: TRBJ1-2
cdr3_aa: CASSSFSGTGNQGYTF
cdr3_nt: TGTGCCAGCTCATCATTTTCCGGGACAGGAAATCAAGGCTACACCTTC

cdr3_length: 12
d_call: -
v_call: TRBV3-1/TRBV3-2
clone_size: once
j_call: TRBJ2-1
cdr3_aa: CASSQGLDTQFF
cdr3_nt: TGTGCCAGCAGCCAAGGTTTGGACACGCAGTTCTTC

cdr3_length: 15
d_call: -
v_call: TRBV7-9
clone_size: -
j_call: TRBJ1-3
cdr3_aa: CASSLQDTPGNTIYF
cdr3_nt: TGTGCCAGCAGTTTGCAGGACACCCCAGGAAACACCATATATTTT

cdr3_length: 15
d_call: TRBD1
v_call: TRBV13
clone_size: -
j_call: TRBJ2-3
cdr3_aa: CASSLTGTSTDTQYF
cdr3_nt: TGTGCCAGCAGCTTGACAGGGACCAGCACAGATACGCAGTATTTT

cdr3_length: 15
d_call: TRBD1
v_call: TRBV2
clone_size: -
j_call: TRBJ2-1
cdr3_aa: CATGNGGQGYNEQFF
cdr3_nt: TGTGCCACCGGAAACGGGGGACAGGGGTACAATGAGCAGTTCTTC

cdr3_length: 16
d_call: TRBD2
v_call: TRBV9
clone_size: -
j_call: TRBJ2-5
cdr3_aa: CASSSRTSGVLETQYF
cdr3_nt: TGTGCCAGCAGCTCCCGGACTAGCGGGGTGCTTGAGACCCAGTACTTC

cdr3_length: 15
d_call: TRBD1
v_call: TRBV5-1
clone_size: few
j_call: TRBJ1-1
cdr3_aa: CASSNPRGQGAEAFF
cdr3_nt: TGCGCCAGCAGCAACCCGCGGGGACAGGGTGCTGAAGCTTTCTTT

cdr3_length: 15
d_call: TRBD1
v_call: TRBV19
clone_size: -
j_call: TRBJ1-2
cdr3_aa: CASSITGGSSYGYTF
cdr3_nt: TGTGCCAGTAGTATTACAGGGGGTTCTTCCTATGGCTACACCTTC

cdr3_length: 15
d_call: -
v_call: TRBV6-4
clone_size: -
j_call: TRBJ1-6
cdr3_aa: CANAHESSYNSPLHF
cdr3_nt: TGTGCCAATGCACATGAAAGCTCCTATAATTCACCCCTCCACTTT

cdr3_length: 14
d_call: -
v_call: TRBV5-4
clone_size: -
j_call: TRBJ2-3
cdr3_aa: CASSKGHSTDTQYF
cdr3_nt: TGTGCCAGCAGCAAGGGACACAGCACAGATACGCAGTATTTT

cdr3_length: 12
d_call: -
v_call: TRBV29-1
clone_size: -
j_call: TRBJ1-1
cdr3_aa: CSVAGFVTEAFF
cdr3_nt: TGCAGCGTTGCAGGGTTTGTCACTGAAGCTTTCTTT

cdr3_length: 15
d_call: -
v_call: TRBV7-9
clone_size: -
j_call: TRBJ1-6
cdr3_aa: CASSPIGTRNSPLHF
cdr3_nt: TGTGCCAGCAGCCCAATAGGGACACGTAATTCACCCCTCCACTTT